One and the same sample provided the 8 T cell receptor beta chains below, sequenced in a study of CD8+ T cells in alopecia areata. Treatment given: oral pan-JAK inhibitor, 5-10 mg twice daily. RNA extraction was followed by reverse transcription into cDNA, which acted as the sequencing template. Here immunoSEQ multiplex PCR was the method, and the copy in TCRdb shows in-frame clones only, minus some. The sample shows approximately 170,000 clones, less than 70% of them seen only once. The sequencing used CD4+ T cells sorted from blood, collected at week 24, from a patient treated with tofacitinib. These receptors were obtained from a human donor with alopecia areata.

The V gene is TRBV30, the J gene TRBJ2-3; 7 bases align to TRBD1. With V trimmed by 4 bases and J by 1 base, 8 bases remained unmatched. CDR3 length: 15 amino acids. The germline gives CDR1 GTSNPN, CDR2 SVGIG (reference sequence). DNA of the CDR3: TGTGCCTGGACGCAGGGGGTAGGCGGCACAGATACGCAGTATTTT. Protein product: CAWTQGVGGTDTQYF. Supplemented by reference TRBV30 and TRBJ2-3, the full variable domain reads SQTIHQWPATLVQPVGSPLSLECTVEGTSNPNLYWYRQAAGRGLQLLFYSVGIGQISSEVPQNLSASRPQDRQFILSSKKLLLSDSGFYLCAWTQGVGGTDTQYFGPGTRLTVL.

The chain is built from TRBV5-1 and TRBJ1-2; 7 nucleotides align to TRBD1. Per germline, CDR1 SGHRS and CDR2 YFSETQ. The CDR3 has 15 residues. Unmatched junction bases numbered 6, after V lost 3 bases and J lost 1 base. Here the CDR3 reads CASSSRDRDNYGYTF. The CDR3, as DNA: TGCGCCAGCAGCTCGAGGGACAGAGATAACTATGGCTACACCTTC.

Only a few counts were recorded for this clone. The chain links TRBV6-5 to TRBJ2-5, with D tentatively TRBD1 (5 bases). The CDR3 has 14 amino acids. V was shortened by 0 bases and J by 12 bases, with 17 bases between the two germline ends. Germline V gives CDR1 MNHEY, CDR2 SVGAGI. The chain's CDR3 is CASSYSIQGREEYF. CDR3 in DNA: TGTGCCAGCAGTTACTCGATCCAGGGCCGCGAGGAGTACTTC.

The gene calls are TRBV6-6 and TRBJ2-1; 13 bases match TRBD2. V shed 5 bases and J 4 bases; nucleotides not matched to a gene: 2. CDR3 size: 15 residues. Germline assignment: CDR1 MNHNY and CDR2 SVGAGI (reference sequence). In nucleotides, the CDR3 is TGTGCCAGCAGTCGACTAGCGGGGGGATACAATGAGCAGTTCTTC. It is translated as CASSRLAGGYNEQFF.

The chain joins TRBV7-3 to TRBJ2-3; D ambiguous. CDR3 length: 12 residues. V lost 3 bases and J lost 8, with 9 bases in between. Germline CDR1 SGHTA, CDR2 FQGTGA. CDR3: CASSLFPGTQYF. The CDR3 DNA follows: TGTGCCAGCAGCTTGTTCCCCGGTACGCAGTATTTT. The variable domain in full, completed from reference TRBV7-3 and TRBJ2-3, reads GAGVSQTPSNKVTEKGKYVELRCDPISGHTALYWYRQSLGQGPEFLIYFQGTGAADDSGLPNDRFFAVRPEGSVSTLKIQRTERGDSAVYLCASSLFPGTQYFGPGTRLTVL.

This clone was counted a few times. V and J are TRBV2 and TRBJ1-4; D ambiguous. CDR1 and CDR2 (germline): SNHLY, FYNNEI. The CDR3 covers 14 residues. The ends were cut back, 7 bases at V and 3 bases at J, with 12 bases in the middle. CDR3 protein: CASNLGRANEKLFF. The DNA for the CDR3 is TGTGCCAGCAACTTAGGACGGGCTAATGAAAAACTGTTTTTT.

The genes are TRBV20-1 and TRBJ2-7, with D hard to call. Germline V gene lookup returns CDR1 DFQATT and CDR2 SNEGSKA (reference sequence). The CDR3 is 11 residues long. With 3 bases removed from V and 12 bases from J, the gap between germline ends came to 15 bases. CDR3 sequence reads: CSASDGFSPYF. The CDR3 bases are TGCAGTGCTAGCGACGGCTTTTCGCCGTACTTC.

The chain couples TRBV7-2 to TRBJ1-5; 7 bases are shared with TRBD1. Per germline, CDR1 SGHTA and CDR2 FQGNSA. The length of the CDR3 is 15 residues. V trimming: 2 bases; J trimming: 6 bases; junction bases outside the gene matches: 7. DNA of the CDR3: TGTGCCAGCAGCTTATTCGAGGGGGCAGGTCAGCCCCAGCATTTT. Amino acid sequence: CASSLFEGAGQPQHF.